This TCR beta chain was obtained from a study of T cells expressing NK-cell markers. Study-wide results and caveats: These clonotypes, the leaders elsewhere, also led the CD3+CD56-NKG2C+ fraction in a handful of donors.

Note on this clonotype: Its antigen is not known.

TCRdb reprocessed the 5' RACE reads and reports one entry per CDR3 protein, with no DNA. The listing contains about 410,000 distinct CDR3 sequences. Per germline, CDR1 SGHRS and CDR2 YFSETQ. This CDR3 has 14 residues. The clonotype originates from a woman in her forties or fifties in good health. The chain combines TRBV5-1 with TRBJ2-3; the TRBD2 assignment by TCRdb is unverifiable without DNA. The sequenced sample consisted of blood T cells: a sorted CD56 or NKG2C T cell subset, CD4+ or CD8+ T cells, or bulk PBMC T cells (not recorded which). This CDR3 reads CATDSGDRTDTQYF.